Following are 6 T cell receptor beta chains from one sample sequenced in a study of T cells in Graves' hyperthyroidism and ophthalmopathy. TCR beta CDR3 regions were amplified from RNA transcripts. The TCR CDR3 was amplified in a first-round RT-PCR using the HTBI primer set. One entry per CDR3 protein results from TCRdb running MiXCR on the multiplex PCR reads. The data hold approximately 400,000 distinct CDR3 sequences, with approximately 14% observed a single time. The sample consisted of blood. These receptors were collected from a young woman with Graves' ophthalmopathy.

This clonotype was seen repeatedly, ten times or more. This chain joins TRBV30 and TRBJ1-6, with D perhaps matching TRBD1 (5 bases). The CDR3 loop spans 15 amino acids. The V and J ends lost 4 bases and 16 bases respectively, with 26 bases between them. CDR1 is GTSNPN and CDR2 is SVGIG in the germline V gene (reference sequence). DNA of the CDR3: TGTGCCTGGACTCCAGGAGGGACCCTAAGGACCAATCTCCACTTT. Encoded protein: CAWTPGGTLRTNLHF.

This clonotype was detected only a few times. This sequence may be a read error, since a much larger clone differs from it by one base. This sequence joins TRBV11-2 and TRBJ2-2; the D gene is possibly TRBD1 (5 bases). The CDR3 is 13 amino acids. The ends were cut back, 5 bases at V and 6 bases at J, with 10 bases in the middle. Germline CDR1 reads SGHAT; CDR2 reads FQNNGV. The CDR3 is CASSQLQAGELFF. As DNA, the CDR3 is TGTGCCAGCAGCCAATTACAGGCCGGGGAGCTGTTTTTT. The whole variable domain, remainder taken from reference TRBV11-2 and TRBJ2-2, is EAGVAQSPRYKIIEKRQSVAFWCNPISGHATLYWYQQILGQGPKLLIQFQNNGVVDDSQLPKDRFSAERLKGVDSTLKIQPAKLEDSAVYLCASSQLQAGELFFGEGSRLTVL.

This sequence joins TRBV3-1 and TRBJ2-2; 8 positions agree with TRBD2. From germline, CDR1 is LGHDT and CDR2 YNNKEL (reference sequence). The CDR3 loop spans 20 amino acids. V gave up 0 bases and J gave up 0 bases; unmatched junction bases: 12. This CDR3 is CASSQERGDRFPANTGELFF. The CDR3, as DNA: TGTGCCAGCAGCCAAGAGCGGGGGGACCGTTTCCCTGCGAACACCGGGGAGCTGTTTTTT.

This clonotype was seen at least ten times. The chain links TRBV7-2 to TRBJ2-5; 7 bases line up with TRBD2. The CDR3 covers 15 residues. V dropped 4 bases and J dropped 1; count of bases not matched to a gene: 6. CDR1 SGHTA and CDR2 FQGNSA come from the germline V gene. The CDR3 nucleotides read TGTGCCAGCAGCTACGTCGGGGGGATCCAAGAGACCCAGTACTTC. It is translated as CASSYVGGIQETQYF.

This clonotype has at least ten counts. V and J are TRBV2 and TRBJ2-3; D not certain. Germline V lookup: CDR1 SNHLY, CDR2 FYNNEI. The CDR3 length is 15 residues. Trimming cost V 3 bases and J 1 base, with 11 bases left between them. The CDR3 DNA is TGTGCCAGCAGTGAGGAGCTGTTGGGCACAGATACGCAGTATTTT. Amino acids: CASSEELLGTDTQYF.

This clonotype was detected many times. This sequence joins TRBV12-3 or TRBV12-4 and TRBJ1-5, with D hard to call. The length of the CDR3 is 12 residues. V shed 3 bases and J shed 0 bases, with 0 bases lying between them. The CDR3 region has the DNA TGTGCCAGCAGTTTTAGCAATCAGCCCCAGCATTTT. Translated: CASSFSNQPQHF.